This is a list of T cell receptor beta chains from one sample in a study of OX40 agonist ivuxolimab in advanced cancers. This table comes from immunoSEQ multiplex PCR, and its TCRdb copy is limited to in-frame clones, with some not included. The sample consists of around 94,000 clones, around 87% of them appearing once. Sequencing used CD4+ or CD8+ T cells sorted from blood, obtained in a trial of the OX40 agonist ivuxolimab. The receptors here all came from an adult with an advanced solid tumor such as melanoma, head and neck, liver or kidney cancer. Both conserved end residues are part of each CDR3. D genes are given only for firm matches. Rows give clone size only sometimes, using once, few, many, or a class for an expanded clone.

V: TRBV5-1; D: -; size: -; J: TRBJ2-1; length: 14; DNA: TGCGCCAGCAGCCTTGGCGCCGACCCCCAGAGGCAGTTCTTC; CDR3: CASSLGADPQRQFF
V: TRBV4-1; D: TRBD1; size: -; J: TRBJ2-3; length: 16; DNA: TGCGCCAGCAGCCAGATCGACAGGGTGCTGGCTCATACGCAGTATTTT; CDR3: CASSQIDRVLAHTQYF
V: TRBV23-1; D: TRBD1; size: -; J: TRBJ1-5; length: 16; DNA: TGCGCCAGCAGTCAATCGTGGTACAGGGGTAATCAGCCCCAGCATTTT; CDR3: CASSQSWYRGNQPQHF
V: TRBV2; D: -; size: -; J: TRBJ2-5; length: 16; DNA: TGTGCCAGCAGCCCCCTGGCCTGGAGTGAGGTTGAGACCCAGTACTTC; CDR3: CASSPLAWSEVETQYF
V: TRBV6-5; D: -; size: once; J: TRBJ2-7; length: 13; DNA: TGTGCCAGTTCACAGGTCAGCTCCTACGAGCAGTACTTC; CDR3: CASSQVSSYEQYF
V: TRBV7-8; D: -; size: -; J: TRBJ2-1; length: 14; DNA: TGTGCCAGCAGCTTAGTAGCAGATTACAATGAGCAGTTCTTC; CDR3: CASSLVADYNEQFF
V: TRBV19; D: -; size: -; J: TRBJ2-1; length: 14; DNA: TGTGCCAGTAGTATAGATTGGACCCCATCTGAGCAGTTCTTC; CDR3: CASSIDWTPSEQFF
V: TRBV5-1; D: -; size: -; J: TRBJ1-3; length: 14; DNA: TGCGCCAGCAGCTTGGGAACCTCTGGAAACACCATATATTTT; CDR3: CASSLGTSGNTIYF
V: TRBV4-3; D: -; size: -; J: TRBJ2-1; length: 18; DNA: TGCGCCAGCAGCCAAGATGGGGACGGGGTAGGGACCTACAATGAGCAGTTCTTC; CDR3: CASSQDGDGVGTYNEQFF
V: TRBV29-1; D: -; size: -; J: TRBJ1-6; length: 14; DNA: TGCAGCGCGGGTTCTGGCGGGGTCAATTCACCCCTCCACTTT; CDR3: CSAGSGGVNSPLHF
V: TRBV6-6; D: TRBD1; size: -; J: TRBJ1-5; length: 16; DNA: TGTGCCAGCAGTTACCCGACAGGGAATGGCAATCAGCCCCAGCATTTT; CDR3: CASSYPTGNGNQPQHF
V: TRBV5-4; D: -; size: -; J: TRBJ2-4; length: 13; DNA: TGTGCCAGCAGCGGGACCGGACAAAACATTCAGTACTTC; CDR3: CASSGTGQNIQYF
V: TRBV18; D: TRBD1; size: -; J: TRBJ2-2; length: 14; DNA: TGTGCCAGCTCTCCGGGACAGGATACCGGGGAGCTGTTTTTT; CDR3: CASSPGQDTGELFF
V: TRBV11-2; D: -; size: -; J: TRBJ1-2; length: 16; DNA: TGTGCCAGCAGCTTAAGAACGGCAGGGAGAGTGGGTGGCTACACCTTC; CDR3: CASSLRTAGRVGGYTF
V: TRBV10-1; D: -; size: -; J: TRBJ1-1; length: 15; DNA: TGCGCCAGCAGTGGTCGGGGACGTGGTGACACTGAAGCTTTCTTT; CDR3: CASSGRGRGDTEAFF
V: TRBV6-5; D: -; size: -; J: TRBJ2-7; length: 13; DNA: TGTGCCAGCACTAAACCTGTAACCTACGAGCAGTACTTC; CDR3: CASTKPVTYEQYF
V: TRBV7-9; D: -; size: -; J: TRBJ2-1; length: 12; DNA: TGTGCCAGCAGCTTAGTTAGCAATGAGCAGTTCTTC; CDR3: CASSLVSNEQFF
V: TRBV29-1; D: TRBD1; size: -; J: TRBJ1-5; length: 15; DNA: TGCAGCGTTACAACAGGGGGGGGGAGCAATCAGCCCCAGCATTTT; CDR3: CSVTTGGGSNQPQHF
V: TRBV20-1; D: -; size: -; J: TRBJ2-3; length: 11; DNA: TGCAGTGCTCCCTTTCCAGATACGCAGTATTTT; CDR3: CSAPFPDTQYF
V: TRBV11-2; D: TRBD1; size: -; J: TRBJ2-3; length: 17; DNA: TGTGCCAGCAGCTTAGGTCCTCCGGGACAGCGCACAGATACGCAGTATTTT; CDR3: CASSLGPPGQRTDTQYF
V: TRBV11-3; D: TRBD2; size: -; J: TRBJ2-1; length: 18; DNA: TGTGCCAGCAGCCAAGGGCCTAGCGGTGTAAGCTCCTACAATGAGCAGTTCTTC; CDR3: CASSQGPSGVSSYNEQFF
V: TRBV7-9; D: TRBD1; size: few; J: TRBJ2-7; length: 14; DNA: TGTGCCAGCAGCTCGACAGGGGTCTCCTACGAGCAGTACTTC; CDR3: CASSSTGVSYEQYF
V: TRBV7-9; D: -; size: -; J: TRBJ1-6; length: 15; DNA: TGTGCCAGCATCTCCGTCGGGGGCCATAATTCACCCCTCCACTTT; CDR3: CASISVGGHNSPLHF
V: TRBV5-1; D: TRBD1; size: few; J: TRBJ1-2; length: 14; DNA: TGCGCCAGCAGGCGTTCCAGGGGGGACTATGGCTACACCTTC; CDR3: CASRRSRGDYGYTF
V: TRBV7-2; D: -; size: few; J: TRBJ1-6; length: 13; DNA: TGTGCCAGCAGCGCCTCGCAGGGGCGAGTCCTCCACTTT; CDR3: CASSASQGRVLHF
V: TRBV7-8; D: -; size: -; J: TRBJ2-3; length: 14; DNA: TGTGCCAGCAGCTTAGTGACTCGCACAGATACGCAGTATTTT; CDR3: CASSLVTRTDTQYF
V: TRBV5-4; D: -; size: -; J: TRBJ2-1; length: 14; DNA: TGTGCCAGCAGCTTGGAAAGGGCATTAAATGAGCAGTTCTTC; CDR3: CASSLERALNEQFF
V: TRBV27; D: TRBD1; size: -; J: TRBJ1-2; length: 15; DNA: TGTGCCAGCAGTCCGCGAGGGACAGCGAGCTATGGCTACACCTTC; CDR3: CASSPRGTASYGYTF
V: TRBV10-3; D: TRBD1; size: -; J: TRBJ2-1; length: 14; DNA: TGTGCCATCAGTGGACAGGGGGTATACAATGAGCAGTTCTTC; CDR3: CAISGQGVYNEQFF
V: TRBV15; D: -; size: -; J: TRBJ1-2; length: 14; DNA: TGTGCCACCAGCAGAGAGGCGGCTAACTATGGCTACACCTTC; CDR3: CATSREAANYGYTF
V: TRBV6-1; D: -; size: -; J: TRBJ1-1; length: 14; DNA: TGTGCCAGCAGTGAGGGGGTATTTATAACTGAAGCTTTCTTT; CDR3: CASSEGVFITEAFF
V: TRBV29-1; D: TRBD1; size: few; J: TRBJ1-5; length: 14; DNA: TGCAGCGTTGGAGGGGACAGGGGAGGCCAGCCCCAGCATTTT; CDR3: CSVGGDRGGQPQHF
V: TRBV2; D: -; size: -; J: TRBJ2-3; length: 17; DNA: TGTGCCAGCAGTGAAGCGCCGGGGGGCTGGGGTGGAGATACGCAGTATTTT; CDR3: CASSEAPGGWGGDTQYF
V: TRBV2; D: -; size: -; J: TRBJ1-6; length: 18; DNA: TGTGCCAGCAGTGAAGCTCGTAGGCTGCGCTCCTATAATTCACCCCTCCACTTT; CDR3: CASSEARRLRSYNSPLHF
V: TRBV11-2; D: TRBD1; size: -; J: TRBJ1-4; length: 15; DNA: TGTGCCAGCAGCGGGACAGGGTGGACTAATGAAAAACTGTTTTTT; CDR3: CASSGTGWTNEKLFF
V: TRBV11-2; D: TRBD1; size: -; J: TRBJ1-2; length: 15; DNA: TGTGCCAGCAGCCTTCGTGGGCAGGGGGCACGTGGCTACACCTTC; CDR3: CASSLRGQGARGYTF
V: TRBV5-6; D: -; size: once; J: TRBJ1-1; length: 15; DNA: TGTGCCAGCAGCTTGCTTTCCCTTGAGGACACTGAAGCTTTCTTT; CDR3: CASSLLSLEDTEAFF
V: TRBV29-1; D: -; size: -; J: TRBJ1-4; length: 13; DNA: TGCAGCGTTGGGAACAGTGTTAATGAAAAACTGTTTTTT; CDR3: CSVGNSVNEKLFF
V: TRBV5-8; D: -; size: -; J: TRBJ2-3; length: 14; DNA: TGTGCCAGCAGCTTGGACCCGGGCACAGATACGCAGTATTTT; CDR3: CASSLDPGTDTQYF
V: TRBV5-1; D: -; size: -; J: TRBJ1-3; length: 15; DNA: TGCGCCAGCCAAAGAGATGGGACGACCGGAAACACCATATATTTT; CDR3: CASQRDGTTGNTIYF
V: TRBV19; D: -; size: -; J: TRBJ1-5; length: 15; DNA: TGTGCCAGTAGTATAGGGGAAGGGGTGAGTCAGCCCCAGCATTTT; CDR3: CASSIGEGVSQPQHF
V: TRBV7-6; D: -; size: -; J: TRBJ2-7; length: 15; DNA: TGTGCCAGCAGCTTAGCATCCGGATACTCCTACGAGCAGTACTTC; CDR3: CASSLASGYSYEQYF
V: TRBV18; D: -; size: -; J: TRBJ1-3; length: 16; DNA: TGTGCCAGCTCACCATGGGACAAGGGTGGCGGAAACACCATATATTTT; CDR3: CASSPWDKGGGNTIYF
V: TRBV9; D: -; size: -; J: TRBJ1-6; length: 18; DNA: TGTGCCAGCAGCGTAGGGCTCTCATGGGGGGAGTCTAATTCACCCCTCCACTTT; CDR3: CASSVGLSWGESNSPLHF
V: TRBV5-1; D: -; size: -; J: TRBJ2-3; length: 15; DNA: TGCGCCAGCAGCTTGGTCGGGACCGCCACAGATACGCAGTATTTT; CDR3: CASSLVGTATDTQYF
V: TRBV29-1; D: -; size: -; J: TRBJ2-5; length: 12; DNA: TGCAGCGCCGCCGGGGTCCGAGAGACCCAGTACTTC; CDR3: CSAAGVRETQYF
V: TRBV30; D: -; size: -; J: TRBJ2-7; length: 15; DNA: TGTGCCTGGCGCGCCCGGGGGGCGGACTCCTACGAGCAGTACTTC; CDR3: CAWRARGADSYEQYF
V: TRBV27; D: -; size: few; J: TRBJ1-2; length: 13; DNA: TGTGCCAGCAGTTTACGGCACGCGGATGGCTACACCTTC; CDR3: CASSLRHADGYTF
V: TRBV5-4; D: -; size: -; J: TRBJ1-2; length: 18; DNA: TGTGCCAGCAGCTTGGGACGGACTAGTGGAGCCAATAACTATGGCTACACCTTC; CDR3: CASSLGRTSGANNYGYTF